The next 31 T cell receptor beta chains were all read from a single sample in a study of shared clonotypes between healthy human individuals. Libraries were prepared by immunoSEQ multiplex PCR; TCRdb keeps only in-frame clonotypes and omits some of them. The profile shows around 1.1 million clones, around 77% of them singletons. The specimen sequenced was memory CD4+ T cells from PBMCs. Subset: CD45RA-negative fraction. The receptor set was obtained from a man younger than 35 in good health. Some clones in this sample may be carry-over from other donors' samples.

DNA of the CDR3: TGTGCCAGCAGAGACAGGGTTAACCAAGAGACCCAGTACTTC. Protein sequence: CASRDRVNQETQYF. This chain joins TRBV25-1 and TRBJ2-5; TRBD1 aligns across 7 bases. This CDR3 contains 14 residues. Germline-derived CDR1 and CDR2 are MGHDK and SYGVNS. The V segment lost 6 bases and the J segment 0 bases; nucleotides outside the gene matches: 4.

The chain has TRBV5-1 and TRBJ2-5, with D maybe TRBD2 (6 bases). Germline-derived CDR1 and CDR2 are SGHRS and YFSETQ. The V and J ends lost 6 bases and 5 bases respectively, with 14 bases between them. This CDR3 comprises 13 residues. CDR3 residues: CASTPNGGETQYF. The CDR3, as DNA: TGCGCCAGCACCCCAAACGGGGGTGAGACCCAGTACTTC.

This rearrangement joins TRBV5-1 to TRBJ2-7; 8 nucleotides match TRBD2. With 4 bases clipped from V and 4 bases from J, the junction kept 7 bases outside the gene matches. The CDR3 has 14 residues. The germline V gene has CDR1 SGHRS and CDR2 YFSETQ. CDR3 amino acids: CASSITSGNYEQYF. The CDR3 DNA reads TGCGCCAGCAGCATCACTAGCGGAAATTACGAGCAGTACTTC.

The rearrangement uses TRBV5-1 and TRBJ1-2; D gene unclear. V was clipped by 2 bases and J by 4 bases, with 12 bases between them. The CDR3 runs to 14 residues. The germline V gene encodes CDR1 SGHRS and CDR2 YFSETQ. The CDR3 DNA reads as TGCGCCAGCAGCTTTCGGGAGGTTGGCTATGGCTACACCTTC. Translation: CASSFREVGYGYTF.

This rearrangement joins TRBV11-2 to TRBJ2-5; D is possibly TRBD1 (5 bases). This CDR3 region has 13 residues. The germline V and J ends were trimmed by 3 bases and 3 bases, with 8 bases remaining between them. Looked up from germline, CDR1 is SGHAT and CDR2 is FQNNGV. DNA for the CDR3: TGTGCCAGCAGCTTTGTCAGGGAAGAGACCCAGTACTTC. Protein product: CASSFVREETQYF.

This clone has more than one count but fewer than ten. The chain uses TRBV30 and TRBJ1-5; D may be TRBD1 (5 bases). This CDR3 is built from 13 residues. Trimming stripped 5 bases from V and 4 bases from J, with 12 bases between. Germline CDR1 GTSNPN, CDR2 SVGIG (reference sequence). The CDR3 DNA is TGTGCCTGGTCCCCAGAGGGGAATCAGCCCCAGCATTTT. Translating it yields CAWSPEGNQPQHF.

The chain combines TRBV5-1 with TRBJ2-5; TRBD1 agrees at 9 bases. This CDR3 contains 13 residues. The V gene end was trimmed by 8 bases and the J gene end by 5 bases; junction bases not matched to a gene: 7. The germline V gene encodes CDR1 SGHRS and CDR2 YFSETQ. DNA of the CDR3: TGCGCCAGTAACAGGGGGCAAGGGGAGACCCAGTACTTC. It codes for CASNRGQGETQYF.

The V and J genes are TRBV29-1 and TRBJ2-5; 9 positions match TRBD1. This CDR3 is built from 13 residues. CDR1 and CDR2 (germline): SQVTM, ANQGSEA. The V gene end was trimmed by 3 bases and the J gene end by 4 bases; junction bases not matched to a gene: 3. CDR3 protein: CSVDYRGRETQYF. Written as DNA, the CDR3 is TGCAGCGTTGACTACAGGGGGCGAGAGACCCAGTACTTC.

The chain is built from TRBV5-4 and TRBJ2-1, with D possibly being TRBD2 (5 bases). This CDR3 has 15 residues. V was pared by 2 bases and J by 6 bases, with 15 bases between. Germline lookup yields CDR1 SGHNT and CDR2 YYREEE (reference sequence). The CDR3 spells CASSFVPSRGNEQFF. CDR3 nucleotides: TGTGCCAGCAGCTTTGTCCCTAGCCGAGGCAATGAGCAGTTCTTC. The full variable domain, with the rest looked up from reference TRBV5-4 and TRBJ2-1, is ETGVTQSPTHLIKTRGQQVTLRCSSQSGHNTVSWYQQALGQGPQFIFQYYREEENGRGNFPPRFSGLQFPNYSSELNVNALELDDSALYLCASSFVPSRGNEQFFGPGTRLTVL.

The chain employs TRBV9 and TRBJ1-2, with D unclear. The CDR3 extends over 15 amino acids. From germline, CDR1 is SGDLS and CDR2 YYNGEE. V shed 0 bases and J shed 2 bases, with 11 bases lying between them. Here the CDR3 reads CASSVAPHGNYGYTF. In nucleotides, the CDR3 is TGTGCCAGCAGCGTAGCTCCCCATGGCAACTATGGCTACACCTTC.

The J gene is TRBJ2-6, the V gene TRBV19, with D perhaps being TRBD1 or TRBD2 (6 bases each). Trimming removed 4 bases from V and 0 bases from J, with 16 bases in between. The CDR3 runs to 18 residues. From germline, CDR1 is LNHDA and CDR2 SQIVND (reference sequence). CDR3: CASSRGAGTNSGANVLTF. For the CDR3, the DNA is TGTGCCAGTAGTAGGGGGGCTGGAACCAACTCTGGGGCCAACGTCCTGACTTTC.

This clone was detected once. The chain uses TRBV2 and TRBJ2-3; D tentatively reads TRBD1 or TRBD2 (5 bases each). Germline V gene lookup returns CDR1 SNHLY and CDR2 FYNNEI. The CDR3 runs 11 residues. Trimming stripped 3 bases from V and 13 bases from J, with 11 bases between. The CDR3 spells CASSDEGPEYF. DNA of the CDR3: TGTGCCAGCAGTGATGAGGGACCTGAGTATTTT.

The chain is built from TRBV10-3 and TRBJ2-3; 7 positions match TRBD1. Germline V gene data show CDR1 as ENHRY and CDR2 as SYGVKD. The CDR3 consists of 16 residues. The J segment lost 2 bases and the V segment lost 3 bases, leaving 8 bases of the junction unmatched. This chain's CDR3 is CAISEGGFAYTDTQYF. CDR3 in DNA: TGTGCCATCAGTGAAGGGGGCTTCGCCTACACAGATACGCAGTATTTT.

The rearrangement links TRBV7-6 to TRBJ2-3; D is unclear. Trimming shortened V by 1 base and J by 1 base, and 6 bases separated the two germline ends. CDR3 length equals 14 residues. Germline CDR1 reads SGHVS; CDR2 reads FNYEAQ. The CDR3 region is CASSLVQGTDTQYF. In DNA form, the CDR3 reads TGTGCCAGCAGCTTAGTGCAGGGCACAGATACGCAGTATTTT.

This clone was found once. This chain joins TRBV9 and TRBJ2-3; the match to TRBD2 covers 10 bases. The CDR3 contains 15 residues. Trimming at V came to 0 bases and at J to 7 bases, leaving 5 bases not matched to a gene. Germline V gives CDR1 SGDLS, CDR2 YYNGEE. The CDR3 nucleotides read TGTGCCAGCAGCGTAGGAAGCGGGAGGGGGTATACGCAGTATTTT. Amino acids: CASSVGSGRGYTQYF. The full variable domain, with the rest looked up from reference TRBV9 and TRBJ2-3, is DSGVTQTPKHLITATGQRVTLRCSPRSGDLSVYWYQQSLDQGLQFLIQYYNGEERAKGNILERFSAQQFPDLHSELNLSSLELGDSALYFCASSVGSGRGYTQYFGPGTRLTVL.

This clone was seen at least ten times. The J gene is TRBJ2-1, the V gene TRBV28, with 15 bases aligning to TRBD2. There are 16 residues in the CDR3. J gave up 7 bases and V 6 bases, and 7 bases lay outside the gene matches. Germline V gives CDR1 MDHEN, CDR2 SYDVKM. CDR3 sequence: CASRSWTSGRGNEQFF. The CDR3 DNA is TGTGCCAGCAGATCCTGGACTAGCGGGAGGGGGAATGAGCAGTTCTTC.

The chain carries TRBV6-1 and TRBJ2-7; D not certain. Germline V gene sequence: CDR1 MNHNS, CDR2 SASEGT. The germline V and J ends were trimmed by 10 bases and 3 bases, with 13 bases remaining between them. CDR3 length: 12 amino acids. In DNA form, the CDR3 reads TGTGCCACCAACATAATCAACTACGAGCAGTACTTC. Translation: CATNIINYEQYF.

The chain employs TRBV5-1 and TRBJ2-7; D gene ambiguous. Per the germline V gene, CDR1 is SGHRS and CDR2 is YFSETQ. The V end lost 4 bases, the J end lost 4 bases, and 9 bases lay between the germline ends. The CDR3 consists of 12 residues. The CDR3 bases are TGCGCCAGCAGCCGCACACGTTACGAGCAGTACTTC. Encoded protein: CASSRTRYEQYF. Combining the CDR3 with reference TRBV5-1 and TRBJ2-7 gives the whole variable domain KAGVTQTPRYLIKTRGQQVTLSCSPISGHRSVSWYQQTPGQGLQFLFEYFSETQRNKGNFPGRFSGRQFSNSRSEMNVSTLELGDSALYLCASSRTRYEQYFGPGTRLTVT.

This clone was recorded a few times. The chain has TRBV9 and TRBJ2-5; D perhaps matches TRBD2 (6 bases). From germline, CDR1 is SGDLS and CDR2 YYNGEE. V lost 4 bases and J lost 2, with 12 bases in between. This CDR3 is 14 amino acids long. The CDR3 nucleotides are TGTGCCAGCAGCCGAAGCGGGCAGCAAGAGACCCAGTACTTC. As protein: CASSRSGQQETQYF.

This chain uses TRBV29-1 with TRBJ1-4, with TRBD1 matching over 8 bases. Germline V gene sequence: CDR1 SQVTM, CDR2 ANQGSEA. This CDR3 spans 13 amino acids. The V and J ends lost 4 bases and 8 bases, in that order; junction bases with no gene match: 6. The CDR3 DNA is TGCAGCGTTGTGTCAGGGGGCGCCGAAAAACTGTTTTTT. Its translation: CSVVSGGAEKLFF. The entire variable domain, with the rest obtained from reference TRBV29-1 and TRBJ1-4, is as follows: SAVISQKPSRDICQRGTSLTIQCQVDSQVTMMFWYRQQPGQSLTLIATANQGSEATYESGFVIDKFPISRPNLTFSTLTVSNMSPEDSSIYLCSVVSGGAEKLFFGSGTQLSVL.

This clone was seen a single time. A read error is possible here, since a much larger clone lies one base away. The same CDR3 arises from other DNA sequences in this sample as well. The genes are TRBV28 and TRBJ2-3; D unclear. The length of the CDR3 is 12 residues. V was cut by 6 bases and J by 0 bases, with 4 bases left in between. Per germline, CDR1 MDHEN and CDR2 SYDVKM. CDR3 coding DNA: TGTGCCAGCAGCCCTAGCACAGATACGCAGTATTTT. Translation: CASSPSTDTQYF.

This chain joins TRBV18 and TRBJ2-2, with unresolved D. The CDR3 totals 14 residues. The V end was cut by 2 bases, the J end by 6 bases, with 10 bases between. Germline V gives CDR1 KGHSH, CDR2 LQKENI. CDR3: CASSPGLEPGELFF. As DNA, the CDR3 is TGTGCCAGCTCACCAGGGCTAGAGCCCGGGGAGCTGTTTTTT.

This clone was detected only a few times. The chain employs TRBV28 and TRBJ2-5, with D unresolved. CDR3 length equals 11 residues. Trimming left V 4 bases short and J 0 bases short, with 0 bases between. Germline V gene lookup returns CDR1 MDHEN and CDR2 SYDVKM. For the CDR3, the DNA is TGTGCCAGCAGTTACCAAGAGACCCAGTACTTC. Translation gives CASSYQETQYF.

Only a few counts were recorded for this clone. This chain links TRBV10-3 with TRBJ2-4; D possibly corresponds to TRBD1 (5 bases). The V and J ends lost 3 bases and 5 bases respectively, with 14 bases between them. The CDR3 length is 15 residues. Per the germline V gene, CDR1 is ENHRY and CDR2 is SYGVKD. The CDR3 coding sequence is TGTGCCATCAGTGAACCCGGACACAGCGAAAACATTCAGTACTTC. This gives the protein CAISEPGHSENIQYF.

The DNA of the CDR3 is TGTGCCAGCAGGGACAGGGAGGTCGGGGAGCTGTTTTTT. Translated: CASRDREVGELFF. The chain uses TRBV2 and TRBJ2-2; 8 nucleotides match TRBD1. CDR3 length: 13 residues. Germline V gene lookup returns CDR1 SNHLY and CDR2 FYNNEI. V was clipped by 6 bases and J by 7 bases; unmatched bases: 4.

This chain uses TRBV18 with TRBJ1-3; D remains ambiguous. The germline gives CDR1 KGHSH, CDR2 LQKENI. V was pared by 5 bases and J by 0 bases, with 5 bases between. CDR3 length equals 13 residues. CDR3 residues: CASSSGSGNTIYF. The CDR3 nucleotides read TGTGCCAGCTCATCGGGCTCTGGAAACACCATATATTTT.

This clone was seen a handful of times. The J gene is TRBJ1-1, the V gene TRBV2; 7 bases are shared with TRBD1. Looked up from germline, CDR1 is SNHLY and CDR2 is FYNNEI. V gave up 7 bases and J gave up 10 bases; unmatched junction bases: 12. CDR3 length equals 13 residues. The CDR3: CASNWDSLGGAFF. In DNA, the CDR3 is TGTGCCAGCAACTGGGACAGCTTAGGGGGAGCTTTCTTT.

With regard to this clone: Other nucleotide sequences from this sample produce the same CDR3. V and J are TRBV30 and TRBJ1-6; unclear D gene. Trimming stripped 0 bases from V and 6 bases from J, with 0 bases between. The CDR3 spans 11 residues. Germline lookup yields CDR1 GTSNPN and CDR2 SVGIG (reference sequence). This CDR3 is CAWSVNSPLHF. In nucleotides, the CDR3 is TGTGCCTGGAGTGTTAATTCACCCCTCCACTTT.

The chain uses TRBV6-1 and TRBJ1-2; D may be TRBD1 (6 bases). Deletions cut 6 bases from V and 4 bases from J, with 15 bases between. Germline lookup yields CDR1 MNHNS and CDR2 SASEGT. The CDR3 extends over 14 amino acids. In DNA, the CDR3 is TGTGCCAGCAGCCCTGGACAGTACTTCTATGGCTACACCTTC. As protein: CASSPGQYFYGYTF.

The CDR3 protein is CASSPRTAVTNTEAFF. In nucleotides, the CDR3 is TGCGCCAGCTCCCCCCGGACGGCCGTTACGAACACTGAAGCTTTCTTT. This chain connects TRBV5-1 to TRBJ1-1; the D is unclear. The CDR3 spans 16 residues. Trimming pared 7 bases from V and 1 base from J, leaving 20 bases between. Per germline, CDR1 SGHRS and CDR2 YFSETQ.

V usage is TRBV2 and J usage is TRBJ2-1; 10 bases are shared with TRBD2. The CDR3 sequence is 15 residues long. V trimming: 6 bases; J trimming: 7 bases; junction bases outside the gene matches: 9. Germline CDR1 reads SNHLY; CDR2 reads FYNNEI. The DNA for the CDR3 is TGTGCCAGCAGCTCGGGACTAGCGAGGGGGAATGAGCAGTTCTTC. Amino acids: CASSSGLARGNEQFF.